These T cell receptor beta chains were read from a single sample in a study of CD8 T cells in Susac syndrome. In TCRdb, the immunoSEQ multiplex PCR reads were re-called with MiXCR into one record per CDR3 protein. The table records roughly 150,000 distinct CDR3 sequences, about 94% of them present only once. The sequenced material came from CD4+ T cells from PBMCs. Receptor source: a human donor in good health. Both conserved end residues are part of each CDR3. A D gene is named only where the DNA matches it firmly. Only some rows state a clone size, as once, few, many or a class for expanded clones.

clone size	J gene	D gene	V gene	CDR3 DNA	CDR3 protein
-	TRBJ2-5	TRBD2	TRBV11-2	TGTGCCAGCGGCTTCGTAGCGGGGGGACAGACCCAGTACTTC	CASGFVAGGQTQYF
-	TRBJ2-1	-	TRBV9	TGTGCCAGCAGCGTAGTAGGGGGGGCCGAAGGGAATGAGCAGTTCTTC	CASSVVGGAEGNEQFF
-	TRBJ1-1	-	TRBV30	TGTGCCAGCCGCAGGGGATCGAACACTGAAGCTTTCTTT	CASRRGSNTEAFF
once	TRBJ2-2	-	TRBV6-5	TGTGCCAGCAGTCAGCCGGTGGCGAACACCGGGGAGCTGTTTTTT	CASSQPVANTGELFF
-	TRBJ2-5	TRBD2	TRBV15	TGTGCCACCAGCAGATCATACCACTTTAGCGGGGGGGCCGATGAGACCCAGTACTTC	CATSRSYHFSGGADETQYF
-	TRBJ2-5	-	TRBV19	TGTGCCAGTATGGGGCGCCAACAAGAGACCCAGTACTTC	CASMGRQQETQYF
-	TRBJ2-7	-	TRBV7-6	TGTGCCAGCAGCTTAGAAGGGCACCTGAGCTCCTACGAGCAGTACTTC	CASSLEGHLSSYEQYF
-	TRBJ2-2	TRBD1	TRBV23-1	TGCGCCAGCAGTCAATCAAACAGGGGTGGTACCGGGGAGCTGTTTTTT	CASSQSNRGGTGELFF
-	TRBJ2-7	-	TRBV20-1	TGCAGTGCTAGAGGACTCCTTAGAGGGTCCTACGAGCAGTACTTC	CSARGLLRGSYEQYF
-	TRBJ1-3	-	TRBV7-2	TGTGCCAGCAGCCCCCGGGGGGGGCAGTCTGGAAACACCATATATTTT	CASSPRGGQSGNTIYF
-	TRBJ1-5	-	TRBV2	TGTGCCAGCGGTGTCAGGGCGCGCAATCAGCCCCAGCATTTT	CASGVRARNQPQHF
once	TRBJ1-5	-	TRBV3-1	TGTGCCAGCAGCCAAGTGGGCAGCAATCAGCCCCAGCATTTT	CASSQVGSNQPQHF
-	TRBJ2-3	-	TRBV7-2	TGTGCCAGCGGGGATTATGCAGATACGCAGTATTTT	CASGDYADTQYF
once	TRBJ2-1	-	TRBV6-1	TGTGCCAGCACCCCCGACGGGGCATCGAGAGATGAGCAGTTCTTC	CASTPDGASRDEQFF
few	TRBJ2-7	-	TRBV6-1	TGTGCCAGCAGTGACCACTACGAGCAGTACTTC	CASSDHYEQYF
-	TRBJ2-1	TRBD1	TRBV7-3	TGTGCCAGCAGCCCCGACAGGGGGCGCGACAATGAGCAGTTCTTC	CASSPDRGRDNEQFF
-	TRBJ2-5	-	TRBV6-6	TGTGCCAGCAGCAAAAGCCGGGGCGCCTGGGAGACCCAGTACTTC	CASSKSRGAWETQYF
-	TRBJ2-5	TRBD2	TRBV18	TGTGCCAGCTCACGATCTCGGGGGGAAGAGACCCAGTACTTC	CASSRSRGEETQYF
once	TRBJ2-7	TRBD1	TRBV20-1	TGCAGTGCTAGAGACGGGACAGATTACGAGCAGTACTTC	CSARDGTDYEQYF
-	TRBJ2-5	-	TRBV6-1	TGTGCCAGCAGTGAACAACTCATACAAGAGACCCAGTACTTC	CASSEQLIQETQYF
-	TRBJ2-3	-	TRBV15	TGTGCCACCAGCAGAGATAACCTTGGGGTATTTCCGGATACGCAGTATTTT	CATSRDNLGVFPDTQYF
few	TRBJ2-3	-	TRBV15	TGTGCCACCAGCCTGGAGCCCTATGGGCCCACAGATACGCAGTATTTT	CATSLEPYGPTDTQYF
-	TRBJ1-2	TRBD1	TRBV11-1	TGTGCCAGCAGCTTTTCAGGGGGCGATGGCTACACCTTC	CASSFSGGDGYTF
once	TRBJ2-6	-	TRBV2	TGTGCCAGCAGTGAAATCGGCCGGGCAGGGGCCAACGTCCTGACTTTC	CASSEIGRAGANVLTF
-	TRBJ1-1	-	TRBV20-1	TGCAGTGCCCCACACCAATCGACGAGTAGGGCAGATGAAGCTTTCTTT	CSAPHQSTSRADEAFF
-	TRBJ2-5	TRBD1	TRBV5-6	TGTGCCAGCAGCCCAAAGACAGGGGGGGAGACCCAGTACTTC	CASSPKTGGETQYF
few	TRBJ1-2	-	TRBV3-1	TGTGCCAGCAGCCTCTTGGGGGTACAGTATGGCTACACCTTC	CASSLLGVQYGYTF
-	TRBJ2-3	-	TRBV6-5	TGTGCCAGCTCACAATGGGGAACGAGCGATACGCAGTATTTT	CASSQWGTSDTQYF